The 4 T cell receptor beta chains below were found in one sample sequenced in a study of CD8+ T cells in alopecia areata. Treatment of the sample: oral pan-JAK inhibitor, 5-10 mg twice daily. Following extraction, RNA underwent reverse transcription to cDNA, which served as the sequencing template. Assay used: immunoSEQ multiplex PCR; TCRdb lists only in-frame clones, some missing. This table holds about 190,000 clones, over 55% found once. The sample was CD4+ T cells sorted from blood, taken at week 24, from a patient treated with tofacitinib. The receptor set was obtained from a human donor with alopecia areata.

V usage is TRBV11-3 and J usage is TRBJ2-3; 11 positions match TRBD2. The V and J ends lost 5 bases and 5 bases, in that order; junction bases with no gene match: 6. This CDR3 contains 15 residues. Germline lookup yields CDR1 SGHNT and CDR2 YENEEA. CDR3 DNA: TGTGCCAGCAGCCTGCTAGCGGGGGGAGTAGATACGCAGTATTTT. Protein product: CASSLLAGGVDTQYF.

V gene TRBV10-3 combines with J gene TRBJ2-7; 11 nucleotides line up with TRBD1. Germline V gene lookup returns CDR1 ENHRY and CDR2 SYGVKD. V gave up 6 bases and J gave up 1 base; unmatched junction bases: 5. The CDR3 length is 15 residues. CDR3 coding DNA: TGTGCCATCAGGGGGGACAGGGGGATTTCCTACGAGCAGTACTTC. It codes for CAIRGDRGISYEQYF.

This clone has more than one count but fewer than ten. The V call is TRBV27, the J call TRBJ1-6; a possible D gene is TRBD1 (6 bases). CDR1 and CDR2 (germline): MNHEY, SMNVEV (reference sequence). Trimming removed 8 bases at V and 7 bases at J, with 9 bases between. This CDR3 contains 12 residues. The CDR3 bases are TGTGCCAGCCGGCAGGGGAATTCACCCCTCCACTTT. Translated: CASRQGNSPLHF.

The chain has TRBV27 and TRBJ1-2, with 7 bases fitting TRBD1. Germline trimming cut 6 bases from V and 0 bases from J; bases unmatched to any gene: 7. The germline V gene has CDR1 MNHEY and CDR2 SMNVEV (reference sequence). This CDR3 comprises 15 residues. The DNA of the CDR3 is TGTGCCAGCAGACAGGGGTCCCATCCTAACTATGGCTACACCTTC. Amino acids: CASRQGSHPNYGYTF.